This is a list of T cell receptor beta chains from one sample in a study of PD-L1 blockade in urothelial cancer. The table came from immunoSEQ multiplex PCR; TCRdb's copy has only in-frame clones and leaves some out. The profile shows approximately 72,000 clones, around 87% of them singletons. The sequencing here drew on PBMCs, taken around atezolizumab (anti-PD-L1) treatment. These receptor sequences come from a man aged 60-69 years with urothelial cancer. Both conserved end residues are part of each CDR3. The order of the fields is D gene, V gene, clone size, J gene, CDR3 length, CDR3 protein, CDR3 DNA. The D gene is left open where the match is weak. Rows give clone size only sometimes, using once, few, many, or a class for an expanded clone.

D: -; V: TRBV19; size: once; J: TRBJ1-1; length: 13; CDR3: CASYDRLNTEAFF; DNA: TGTGCCAGTTATGACAGGCTGAACACTGAAGCTTTCTTT
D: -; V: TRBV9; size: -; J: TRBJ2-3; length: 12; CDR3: CASSVSSDTQYF; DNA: TGTGCCAGCAGCGTTAGTTCAGATACGCAGTATTTT
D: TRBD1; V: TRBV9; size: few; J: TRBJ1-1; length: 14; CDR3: CASSGGQGASEAFF; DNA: TGTGCCAGCAGCGGCGGGCAGGGGGCCTCTGAAGCTTTCTTT
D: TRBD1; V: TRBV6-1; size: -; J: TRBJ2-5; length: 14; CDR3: CASSAGTAKETQYF; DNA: TGTGCCAGCAGTGCCGGGACAGCGAAAGAGACCCAGTACTTC
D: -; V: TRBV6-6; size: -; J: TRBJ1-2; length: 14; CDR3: CASSHSLQLYGYTF; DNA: TGTGCCAGCAGTCACTCGTTACAGCTCTATGGCTACACCTTC
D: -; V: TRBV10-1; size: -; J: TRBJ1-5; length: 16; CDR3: CASSNLTDPSNQPQHF; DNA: TGCGCCAGCAGTAACCTGACAGACCCTAGCAATCAGCCCCAGCATTTT
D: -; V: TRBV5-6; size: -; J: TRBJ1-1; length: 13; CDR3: CASSLKPRFEAFF; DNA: TGTGCCAGCAGCTTGAAGCCCCGATTTGAAGCTTTCTTT
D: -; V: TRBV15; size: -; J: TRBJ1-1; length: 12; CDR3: CATSRGGTEAFF; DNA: TGTGCCACCAGCAGAGGGGGGACAGAAGCTTTCTTT
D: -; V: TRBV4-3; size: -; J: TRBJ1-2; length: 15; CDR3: CASSQVAGRTYGYTF; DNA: TGCGCCAGCAGCCAAGTTGCAGGGCGGACCTATGGCTACACCTTC
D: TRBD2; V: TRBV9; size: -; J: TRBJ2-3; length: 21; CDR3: CASSERTGPLSGGAVQDTQYF; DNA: TGTGCCAGCAGCGAAAGGACAGGCCCCTTGAGCGGGGGGGCGGTACAAGATACGCAGTATTTT
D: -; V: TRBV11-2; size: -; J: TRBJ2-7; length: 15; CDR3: CASSFLRDSPYEQYF; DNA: TGTGCCAGCAGCTTTCTCCGGGACTCTCCCTACGAGCAGTACTTC
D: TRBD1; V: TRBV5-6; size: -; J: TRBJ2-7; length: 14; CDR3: CASSRIGQGYEQYF; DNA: TGTGCCAGCAGCCGAATCGGACAGGGGTACGAGCAGTACTTC
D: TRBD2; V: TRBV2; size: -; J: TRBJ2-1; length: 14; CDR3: CASSGTSGANEQFF; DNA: TGTGCCAGCAGCGGGACTAGCGGGGCAAATGAGCAGTTCTTC
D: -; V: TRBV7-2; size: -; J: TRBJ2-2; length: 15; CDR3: CASSYDRRNTGELFF; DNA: TGTGCCAGCAGCTACGACAGGCGAAACACCGGGGAGCTGTTTTTT
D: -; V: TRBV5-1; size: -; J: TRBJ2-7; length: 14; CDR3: CASSLQGISYEQYF; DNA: TGCGCCAGCAGTCTACAGGGTATCTCCTACGAGCAGTACTTC
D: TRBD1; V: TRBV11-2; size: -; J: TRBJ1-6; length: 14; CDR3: CASSETGGGSPLHF; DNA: TGTGCCAGCAGCGAGACAGGGGGCGGTTCACCCCTCCACTTT
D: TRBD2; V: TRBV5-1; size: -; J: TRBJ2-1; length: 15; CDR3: CASSLGLAVYNEQFF; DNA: TGCGCCAGCAGCTTGGGACTAGCGGTTTACAATGAGCAGTTCTTC
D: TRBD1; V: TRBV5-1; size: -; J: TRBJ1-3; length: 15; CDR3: CASSGTGRLGNTIYF; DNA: TGCGCCAGCAGTGGGACAGGGCGACTCGGAAACACCATATATTTT
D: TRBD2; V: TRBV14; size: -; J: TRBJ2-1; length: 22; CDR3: CASSQDLPPGLAGILSYNEQFF; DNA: TGTGCCAGCAGCCAAGATCTTCCCCCGGGACTAGCGGGAATACTCTCCTACAATGAGCAGTTCTTC
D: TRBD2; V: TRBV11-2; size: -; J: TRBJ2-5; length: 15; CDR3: CASSRTSGGWETQYF; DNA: TGTGCCAGCAGCCGGACTAGCGGGGGTTGGGAGACCCAGTACTTC
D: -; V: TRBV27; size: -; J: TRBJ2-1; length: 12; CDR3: CASRSRNNEQFF; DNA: TGTGCCAGCAGGAGCCGAAACAATGAGCAGTTCTTC
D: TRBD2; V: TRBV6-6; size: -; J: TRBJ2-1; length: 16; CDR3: CASSYGVAGGDNEQFF; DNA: TGTGCCAGCAGTTACGGGGTAGCGGGGGGGGACAATGAGCAGTTCTTC
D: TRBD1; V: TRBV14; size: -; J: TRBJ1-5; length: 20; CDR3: CASSQDRDGRGQGGYQPQHF; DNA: TGTGCCAGCAGCCAAGATCGAGACGGGCGAGGACAGGGCGGTTACCAGCCCCAGCATTTT
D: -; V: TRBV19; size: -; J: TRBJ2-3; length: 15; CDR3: CASSINSASTDTQYF; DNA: TGTGCCAGTAGTATTAACAGTGCTAGCACAGATACGCAGTATTTT
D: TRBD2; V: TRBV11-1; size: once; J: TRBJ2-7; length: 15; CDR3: CASSRGLAGSYEQYF; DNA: TGTGCCAGCAGCCGGGGACTAGCGGGGAGCTACGAGCAGTACTTC
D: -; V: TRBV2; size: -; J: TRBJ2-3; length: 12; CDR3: CASTRATDTQYF; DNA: TGTGCCAGCACCAGGGCCACAGATACGCAGTATTTT
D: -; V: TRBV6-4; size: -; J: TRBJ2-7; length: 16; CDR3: CASSDSGRGLTYEQYF; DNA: TGTGCCAGCAGTGACTCGGGCAGGGGATTGACCTACGAGCAGTACTTC
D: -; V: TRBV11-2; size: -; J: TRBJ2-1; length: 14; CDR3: CASSSSAGLDEQFF; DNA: TGTGCCAGCAGCTCATCCGCGGGGTTGGATGAGCAGTTCTTC
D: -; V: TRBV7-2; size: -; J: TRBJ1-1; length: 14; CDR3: CASSAGRQNTEAFF; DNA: TGTGCCAGCAGCGCGGGACGGCAGAACACTGAAGCTTTCTTT
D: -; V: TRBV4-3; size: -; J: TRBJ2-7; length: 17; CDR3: CASSLFWDSTNPYEQYF; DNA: TGCGCCAGCAGCCTCTTCTGGGACTCTACGAACCCCTACGAGCAGTACTTC
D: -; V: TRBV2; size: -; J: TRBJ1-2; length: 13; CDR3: CASTRDTHYGYTF; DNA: TGTGCCAGCACTAGGGACACCCACTATGGCTACACCTTC
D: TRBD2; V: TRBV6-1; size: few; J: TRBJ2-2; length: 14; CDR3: CASSLAGNTGELFF; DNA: TGTGCCAGCAGTTTAGCGGGGAACACCGGGGAGCTGTTTTTT
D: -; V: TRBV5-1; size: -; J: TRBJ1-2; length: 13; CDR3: CASSLGQGGGYTF; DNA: TGCGCCAGCAGCTTGGGGCAGGGAGGTGGCTACACCTTC
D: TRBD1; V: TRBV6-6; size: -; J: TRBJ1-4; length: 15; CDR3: CASSYRRQGEEKLFF; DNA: TGTGCCAGCAGTTACCGCCGACAGGGTGAGGAAAAACTGTTTTTT
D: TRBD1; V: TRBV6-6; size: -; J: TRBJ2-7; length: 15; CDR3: CASRSGTGGSYEQYF; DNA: TGTGCCAGCAGATCCGGGACAGGGGGCTCCTACGAGCAGTACTTC
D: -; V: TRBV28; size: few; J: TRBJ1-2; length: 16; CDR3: CASSYPVTGWVYGYTF; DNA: TGTGCCAGCAGTTATCCAGTAACGGGGTGGGTCTATGGCTACACCTTC
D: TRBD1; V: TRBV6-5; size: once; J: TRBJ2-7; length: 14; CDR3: CASRLRTGGYEQYF; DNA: TGTGCCAGCAGGCTCCGGACAGGGGGCTACGAGCAGTACTTC
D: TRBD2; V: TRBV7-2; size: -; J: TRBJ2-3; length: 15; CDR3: CASSILSGDTDTQYF; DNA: TGTGCCAGCAGCATACTGAGCGGGGACACAGATACGCAGTATTTT
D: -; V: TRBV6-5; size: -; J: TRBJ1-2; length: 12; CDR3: CASRRTAYGYTF; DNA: TGTGCCAGCAGAAGGACAGCTTATGGCTACACCTTC
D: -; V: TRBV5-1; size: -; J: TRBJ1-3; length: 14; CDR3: CASSDTRSGNTIYF; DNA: TGCGCCAGCAGCGACACACGCTCTGGAAACACCATATATTTT
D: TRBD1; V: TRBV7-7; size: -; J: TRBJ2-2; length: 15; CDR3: CASSPRTGHTGELFF; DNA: TGTGCTAGCAGCCCACGGACAGGGCACACCGGGGAGCTGTTTTTT
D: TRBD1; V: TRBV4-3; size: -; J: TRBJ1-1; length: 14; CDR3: CASSQDRGGTEAFF; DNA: TGCGCCAGCAGCCAGGACAGGGGGGGCACTGAAGCTTTCTTT
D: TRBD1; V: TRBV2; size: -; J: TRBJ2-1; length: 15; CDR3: CASRGEQGSYNEQFF; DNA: TGTGCCAGCAGGGGGGAACAGGGGAGCTACAATGAGCAGTTCTTC
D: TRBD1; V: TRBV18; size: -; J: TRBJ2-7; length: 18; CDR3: CASSPPSYGTGVNYEQYF; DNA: TGTGCCAGCTCACCACCGAGTTATGGGACAGGGGTCAACTACGAGCAGTACTTC
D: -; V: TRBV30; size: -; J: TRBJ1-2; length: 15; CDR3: CAWSMGVGGDYGYTF; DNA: TGTGCCTGGAGTATGGGGGTGGGAGGGGACTATGGCTACACCTTC
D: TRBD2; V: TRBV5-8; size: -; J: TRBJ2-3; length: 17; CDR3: CASSKGLAKISTDTQYF; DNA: TGTGCCAGCAGCAAAGGACTAGCGAAAATAAGCACAGATACGCAGTATTTT
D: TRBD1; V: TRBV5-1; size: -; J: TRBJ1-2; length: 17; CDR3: CASSPTGQGASNYGYTF; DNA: TGCGCCAGCAGCCCTACGGGACAGGGGGCGTCTAACTATGGCTACACCTTC
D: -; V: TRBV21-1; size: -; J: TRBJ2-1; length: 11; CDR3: CASSKSVEQFF; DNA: TGTGCCAGCAGCAAATCCGTAGAGCAGTTCTTC
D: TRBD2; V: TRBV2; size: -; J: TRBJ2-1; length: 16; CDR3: CASSEALTSGSNEQFF; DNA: TGTGCCAGCAGTGAAGCGCTGACTAGCGGTTCCAATGAGCAGTTCTTC
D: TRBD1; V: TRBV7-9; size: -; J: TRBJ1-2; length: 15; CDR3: CASSQWDRLAYGYTF; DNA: TGTGCCAGCAGCCAATGGGACAGGCTAGCCTATGGCTACACCTTC
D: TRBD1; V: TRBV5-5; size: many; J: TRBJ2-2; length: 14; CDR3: CASSLTGGFGELFF; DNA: TGTGCCAGCAGCCTGACAGGGGGCTTCGGGGAGCTGTTTTTT
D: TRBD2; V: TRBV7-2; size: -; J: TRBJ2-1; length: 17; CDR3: CASSLERSGTSGGEQFF; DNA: TGTGCCAGCAGCTTAGAGAGGTCGGGGACTAGCGGGGGCGAGCAGTTCTTC
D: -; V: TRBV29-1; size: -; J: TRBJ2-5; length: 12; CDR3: CSVGGGLETQYF; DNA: TGCAGCGTGGGAGGGGGGCTAGAGACCCAGTACTTC
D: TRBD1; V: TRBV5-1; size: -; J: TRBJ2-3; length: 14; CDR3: CASRTGMSTDTQYF; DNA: TGCGCCAGCAGGACAGGGATGAGCACAGATACGCAGTATTTT
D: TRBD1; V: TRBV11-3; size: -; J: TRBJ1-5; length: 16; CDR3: CASSLGRDRGRQPQHF; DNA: TGTGCCAGCAGCTTAGGCCGGGACAGGGGAAGACAGCCCCAGCATTTT
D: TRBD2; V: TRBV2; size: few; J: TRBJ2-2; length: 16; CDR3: CASRGPGLAGTGELFF; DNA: TGTGCCAGCAGAGGACCGGGACTAGCGGGGACCGGGGAGCTGTTTTTT
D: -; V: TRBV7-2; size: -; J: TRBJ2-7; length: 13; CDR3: CASSPRTFDEQYF; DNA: TGTGCCAGCAGCCCACGAACTTTTGACGAGCAGTACTTC
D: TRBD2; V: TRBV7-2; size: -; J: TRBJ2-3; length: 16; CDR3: CASSLDWGGSTDTQYF; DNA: TGTGCCAGCAGCTTAGACTGGGGGGGAAGCACAGATACGCAGTATTTT
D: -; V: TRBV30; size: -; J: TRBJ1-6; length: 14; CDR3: CAWKGDSYNSPLHF; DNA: TGTGCCTGGAAAGGGGACTCCTATAATTCACCCCTCCACTTT
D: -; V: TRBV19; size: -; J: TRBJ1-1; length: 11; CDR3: CAVRLGTEAFF; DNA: TGTGCCGTAAGACTTGGCACTGAAGCTTTCTTT